This T cell receptor beta chain is from a study of T cell repertoires in cytomegalovirus infection. Study in general: CMV epitopes in the study were HLA-C-restricted (recently identified) and HLA-B-restricted (well studied). The public TCR beta signatures pointed to both CMV infection and matching HLA type.

Points from the study as a whole: Totalled public TCR beta family frequency picked out people who carried CMV plus the relevant HLA. Dominating the ex vivo response were TCR beta clonotypes that were CMV-specific and HLA-C-restricted.

One entry per CDR3 protein, called by TCRdb with MiXCR from the reads. The sample lists approximately 590,000 distinct CDR3 sequences; over 35% were seen once. Points on this clonotype: The antigen is not known.

The V and J ends lost 4 bases and 0 bases respectively, with 9 bases between them. Germline-derived CDR1 and CDR2 are MGHRA and YSYEKL. The CDR3 runs to 14 residues. The sequencing here drew on cultured PBMCs, taken from culture after CMV antigen stimulation. The receptor comes from a human donor in good health (CMV status not recorded). Some clones in this sample may be carry-over from other donors' samples. The J gene is TRBJ1-1, the V gene TRBV4-1; no clear D. CDR3 in amino acids: CASSLTGMNTEAFF. The CDR3, as DNA: TGCGCCAGCAGCCTAACGGGGATGAACACTGAAGCTTTCTTT.